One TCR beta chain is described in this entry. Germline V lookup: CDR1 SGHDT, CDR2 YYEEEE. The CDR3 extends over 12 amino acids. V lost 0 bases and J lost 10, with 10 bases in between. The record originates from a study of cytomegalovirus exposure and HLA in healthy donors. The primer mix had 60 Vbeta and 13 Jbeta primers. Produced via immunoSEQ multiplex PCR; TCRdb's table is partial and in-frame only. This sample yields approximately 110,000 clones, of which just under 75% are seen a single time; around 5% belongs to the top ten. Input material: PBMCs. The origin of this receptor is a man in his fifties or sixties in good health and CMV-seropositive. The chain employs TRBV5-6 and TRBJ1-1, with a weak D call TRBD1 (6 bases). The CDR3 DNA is TGTGCCAGCAGCTTGGGACAGGAGAGAGCTTTCTTT. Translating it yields CASSLGQERAFF.